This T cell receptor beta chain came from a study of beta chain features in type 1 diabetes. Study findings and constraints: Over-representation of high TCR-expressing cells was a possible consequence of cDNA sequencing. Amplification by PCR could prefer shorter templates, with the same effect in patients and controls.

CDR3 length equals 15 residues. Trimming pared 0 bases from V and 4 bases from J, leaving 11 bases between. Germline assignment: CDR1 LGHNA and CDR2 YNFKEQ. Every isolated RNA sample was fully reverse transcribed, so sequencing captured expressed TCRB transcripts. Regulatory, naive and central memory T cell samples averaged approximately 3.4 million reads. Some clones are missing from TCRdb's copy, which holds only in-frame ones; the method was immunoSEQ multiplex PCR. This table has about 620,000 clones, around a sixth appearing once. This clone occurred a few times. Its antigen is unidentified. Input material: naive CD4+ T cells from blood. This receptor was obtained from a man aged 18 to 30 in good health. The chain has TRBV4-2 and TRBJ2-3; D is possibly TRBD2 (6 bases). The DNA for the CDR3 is TGTGCCAGCAGCCAAGAACTAGCTCAGGCAGATACGCAGTATTTT. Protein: CASSQELAQADTQYF.